What follows are 15 T cell receptor beta chains derived from one specimen sequenced in a study of beta chain features in type 1 diabetes. Reverse transcribing all isolated RNA meant expressed TCRB transcripts were sequenced. Libraries were prepared by immunoSEQ multiplex PCR; TCRdb keeps only in-frame clonotypes and omits some of them. The sample has under 800,000 clones; around 16% are singletons. Sequenced input: naive CD4+ T cells from blood. These receptors all stem from a man younger than 35 in good health.

This chain connects TRBV6-1 to TRBJ2-1, with 14 bases that match TRBD2. CDR3 length: 13 amino acids. Germline CDR1 is MNHNS and CDR2 is SASEGT. V dropped 11 bases and J dropped 7; count of bases not matched to a gene: 4. The CDR3 protein is CAGTSGGINEQFF. DNA for the CDR3: TGTGCCGGGACTAGCGGGGGAATTAATGAGCAGTTCTTC.

The V call is TRBV6-5, the J call TRBJ2-5; D uncertain. CDR1 and CDR2 from the germline V gene are MNHEY and SVGAGI. This CDR3 is built from 8 residues. V lost 10 bases to trimming and J lost 5 bases, with 2 bases between them. CDR3: CATETQYF. The CDR3 bases are TGTGCCACGGAGACCCAGTACTTC.

This clone has only a few counts. The chain employs TRBV7-3 and TRBJ2-3; tentatively, D is TRBD2 (6 bases). The V end lost 4 bases, the J end lost 1 base, and 12 bases lay between the germline ends. The CDR3 has 15 amino acids. The V gene's germline CDR1 is SGHTA and CDR2 FQGTGA. CDR3 DNA sequence: TGTGCCAGCAGCTGGGGAGGAGGACGCACAGATACGCAGTATTTT. Its protein product is CASSWGGGRTDTQYF.

The CDR3 sequence: CASSPGTRSEYF. For the CDR3, the DNA is TGTGCCAGCAGCCCGGGGACTAGGTCGGAGTACTTC. The rearrangement uses TRBV7-2 and TRBJ2-7, with 8 bases lining up with TRBD2. The ends lost 5 bases at V and 11 bases at J; junction bases unmatched: 8. The CDR3 contains 12 residues. Germline V gene sequence: CDR1 SGHTA, CDR2 FQGNSA.

V and J are TRBV5-1 and TRBJ2-1; 10 nucleotides align to TRBD1. Trimming cost V 4 bases and J 5 bases; bases outside gene matches: 6. CDR3 length equals 15 residues. Germline V gene data show CDR1 as SGHRS and CDR2 as YFSETQ. This chain's CDR3 is CASSTRTGGNNEQFF. The DNA for the CDR3 is TGCGCCAGCAGCACCCGGACAGGGGGGAACAATGAGCAGTTCTTC. Based on the CDR3 plus reference TRBV5-1 and TRBJ2-1, the full variable domain is KAGVTQTPRYLIKTRGQQVTLSCSPISGHRSVSWYQQTPGQGLQFLFEYFSETQRNKGNFPGRFSGRQFSNSRSEMNVSTLELGDSALYLCASSTRTGGNNEQFFGPGTRLTVL.

J is TRBJ1-5 and V is TRBV4-2; TRBD1 agrees at 7 bases. The trim removed 5 bases at V and 7 bases at J, leaving 5 bases unmatched. In germline, CDR1 is LGHNA, CDR2 YNFKEQ. This CDR3 has 13 amino acids. DNA for the CDR3: TGTGCCAGCAGCACGGCAGGGGGGCAGCCCCAGCATTTT. Protein sequence: CASSTAGGQPQHF.

The chain employs TRBV28 and TRBJ2-5; possibly TRBD1 for D (6 bases). The germline gives CDR1 MDHEN, CDR2 SYDVKM. The CDR3 is 14 residues long. Trimming left V 5 bases short and J 8 bases short, with 18 bases between. CDR3 sequence (DNA): TGTGCCAGCAGTACAGGGCAGGCTAAGAGAACCCAGTACTTC. This translates into CASSTGQAKRTQYF.

This clone was seen only a few times. This sequence joins TRBV9 and TRBJ1-2; D is ambiguous. V lost 4 bases and J 7 bases, leaving 23 bases between the germline ends. CDR1 and CDR2 (germline): SGDLS, YYNGEE. The length of the CDR3 is 16 residues. CDR3 DNA sequence: TGTGCCAGCAGCCTCTTTCTTGAAGATTTATGGGGTGGCTACACCTTC. Amino acid sequence: CASSLFLEDLWGGYTF.

The gene calls are TRBV5-1 and TRBJ1-2, with D tentatively TRBD1 (6 bases). Germline V gene sequence: CDR1 SGHRS, CDR2 YFSETQ. Between the trimmed V and J ends, which lost 1 base and 4 bases, there was a span of 14 bases. This CDR3 is 15 amino acids long. In nucleotides, the CDR3 is TGCGCCAGCAGCTTGAATCGGTGGGGGGCCTATGGCTACACCTTC. It codes for CASSLNRWGAYGYTF. Together with reference TRBV5-1 and TRBJ1-2, the CDR3 gives the full variable domain: KAGVTQTPRYLIKTRGQQVTLSCSPISGHRSVSWYQQTPGQGLQFLFEYFSETQRNKGNFPGRFSGRQFSNSRSEMNVSTLELGDSALYLCASSLNRWGAYGYTFGSGTRLTVV.

This clone was counted a few times. V usage is TRBV7-6 and J usage is TRBJ1-6; 9 bases fit TRBD1. The V gene's germline CDR1 is SGHVS and CDR2 FNYEAQ. V lost 5 bases to trimming and J lost 0 bases; unmatched junction nucleotides: 11. This CDR3 comprises 19 residues. CDR3 region: CASSIGQGLYPSYNSPLHF. CDR3 nucleotides: TGTGCCAGCAGCATCGGACAGGGGCTTTACCCCTCCTATAATTCACCCCTCCACTTT.

The J gene is TRBJ1-6, the V gene TRBV7-8; 7 bases line up with TRBD1. J lost 10 bases, V lost 1 base, and 4 bases had no gene match. The CDR3 extends over 14 amino acids. Germline V gene sequence: CDR1 SGHVS, CDR2 FQNEAQ. CDR3 protein: CASSLDRGGSPLHF. For the CDR3, the DNA is TGTGCCAGCAGCTTAGACAGGGGTGGCTCACCCCTCCACTTT.

The chain employs TRBV29-1 and TRBJ2-7; 9 bases match TRBD1. CDR1 SQVTM and CDR2 ANQGSEA come from the germline V gene. The length of the CDR3 is 13 residues. Germline trimming cut 3 bases from V and 8 bases from J; bases unmatched to any gene: 8. CDR3 nucleotides: TGCAGCGTTGATACGGACAGGGGAAAGAAGCAGTACTTC. Translation gives CSVDTDRGKKQYF.

This clone appeared many times. The same CDR3 can be traced to other DNA sequences in this sample. This sequence joins TRBV14 and TRBJ2-3, with no clear D. This CDR3 is built from 12 residues. The V gene's germline CDR1 is SGHDN and CDR2 FVKESK. V was pared by 4 bases and J by 3 bases, with 5 bases between. The CDR3 DNA is TGTGCCAGCAGCCCCCGGACAGATACGCAGTATTTT. This encodes CASSPRTDTQYF.

The J gene is TRBJ2-7, the V gene TRBV29-1; D might be TRBD2 (6 bases). Germline V lookup: CDR1 SQVTM, CDR2 ANQGSEA. V dropped 1 base and J dropped 6 bases, with 7 bases sitting between them. The CDR3 has 11 amino acids. This CDR3 reads CSVEGTIEQYF. Written as DNA, the CDR3 is TGCAGCGTTGAAGGGACTATCGAGCAGTACTTC.

This clone was detected only a few times. This sequence joins TRBV9 and TRBJ2-2, with D possibly being TRBD2 (6 bases). Germline assignment: CDR1 SGDLS and CDR2 YYNGEE. The CDR3 sequence is 14 residues long. V was clipped by 4 bases and J by 7 bases, with 14 bases between them. CDR3 DNA: TGTGCCAGCAGCCGTCTGGGGGAGGTCGGGGAGCTGTTTTTT. Its translation is CASSRLGEVGELFF.